Detailed here is one T cell receptor (beta chain). This record comes from a study of CD4 T cell repertoires in COVID-19. The assay was immunoSEQ multiplex PCR, and TCRdb's table has in-frame clones only and misses some. The profile shows 65,000 to 95,000 clones, approximately 83% of them singletons. Trimming pared 6 bases from V and 0 bases from J, leaving 15 bases between. CDR1 is SGHVS and CDR2 is FQNEAQ in the germline V gene. The CDR3 covers 16 residues. The source material was CD4+ T cells from peripheral blood, sampled after recovery from COVID-19. The rearrangement joins TRBV7-8 to TRBJ2-1; D gene ambiguous. The clonotype comes from a human donor who had COVID-19. DNA for the CDR3: TGTGCCAGCAGTTCACGGGCCCCGAGCTCCTACAATGAGCAGTTCTTC. Translation: CASSSRAPSSYNEQFF.